One T cell receptor beta chain is described in this entry. Participants came from fewer than 25 US areas, aged about 18 to 90 years. The study assigned cohorts using participant-reported clinical history. Donors in Cohort 3 counted as recovered after two negative PCRs, clearance, or symptom resolution. Authors' data handling: Reference gene primer amplification gave nucleated cell count estimates. Assay used: immunoSEQ multiplex PCR; TCRdb lists only in-frame clones, some missing. That table furnishes V, J and clone size, whereas the DNA furnished D and trimming. The repertoire holds around 240,000 clones, with roughly 83% as singletons. The data belong to a study of blood T cell repertoires in COVID-19. The sequence was obtained from a woman between 50 and 59 years old who had recovered from COVID-19. The sample comprised PBMCs or T cells enriched from blood (not recorded which).

The CDR3 DNA follows: TGCGCCAGCAGCCAAGTATTGGGGGGACAGGGGGCGGGCAGTCAGCCCCAGCATTTT. Translated: CASSQVLGGQGAGSQPQHF. The V and J genes are TRBV4-3 and TRBJ1-5, with 12 nucleotides matching TRBD1. This CDR3 is 19 amino acids long. Germline V gene sequence: CDR1 LGHNA, CDR2 YSLEER. The V gene end was trimmed by 1 base and the J gene end by 6 bases; junction bases not matched to a gene: 13.